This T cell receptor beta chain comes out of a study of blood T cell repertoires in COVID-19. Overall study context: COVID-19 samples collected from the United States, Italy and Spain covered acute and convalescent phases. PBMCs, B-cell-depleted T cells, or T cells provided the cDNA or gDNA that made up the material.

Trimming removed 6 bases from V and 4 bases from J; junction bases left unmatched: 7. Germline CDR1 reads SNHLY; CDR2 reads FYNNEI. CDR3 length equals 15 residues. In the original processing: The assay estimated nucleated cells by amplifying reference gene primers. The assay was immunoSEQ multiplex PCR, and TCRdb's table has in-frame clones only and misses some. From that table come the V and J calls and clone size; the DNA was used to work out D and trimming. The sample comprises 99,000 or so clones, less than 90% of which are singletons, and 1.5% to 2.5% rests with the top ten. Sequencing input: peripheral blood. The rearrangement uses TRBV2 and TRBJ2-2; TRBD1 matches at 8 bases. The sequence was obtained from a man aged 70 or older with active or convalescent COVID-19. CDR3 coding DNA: TGTGCCAGCAGCTTGACAGGGGCGGGCACCGGGGAGCTGTTTTTT. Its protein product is CASSLTGAGTGELFF.